Below are 23 T cell receptor beta chains sequenced from a single sample in a study of response to subunit inactivated influenza vaccine. TCRdb re-called the RT-PCR reads through MiXCR, storing one row per CDR3 protein. This table holds fewer than 800,000 distinct CDR3 sequences, approximately 14% found once. This specimen consisted of PBMCs from blood, obtained roughly 12 days after vaccination. The source of these receptors is a man aged 50 to 59 who received an inactivated influenza vaccine.

The chain has TRBV10-3 and TRBJ2-3; 7 positions match TRBD1. V trimming: 7 bases; J trimming: 3 bases; junction bases outside the gene matches: 7. The CDR3 is 14 amino acids. Per the germline V gene, CDR1 is ENHRY and CDR2 is SYGVKD. CDR3: CAITPGRGTDTQYF. DNA of the CDR3: TGTGCCATCACCCCGGGCAGGGGGACAGATACGCAGTATTTT.

The chain links TRBV20-1 to TRBJ2-5; TRBD1 is a possible D gene (7 bases). Trimming removed 3 bases from V and 0 bases from J, with 14 bases in between. This CDR3 is built from 15 residues. Per the germline V gene, CDR1 is DFQATT and CDR2 is SNEGSKA (reference sequence). As DNA, the CDR3 is TGCAGTGCTAGGGAGGGACAGCTATACCAAGAGACCCAGTACTTC. It yields the protein CSAREGQLYQETQYF.

The chain uses TRBV5-1 and TRBJ2-1; TRBD2 matches 10 bases. The CDR3 has 15 amino acids. CDR1 is SGHRS and CDR2 is YFSETQ in the germline V gene. J was trimmed by 10 bases and V by 1 base; bases with no gene match: 8. The CDR3 reads CASSLILAGAWEQFF. CDR3 coding DNA: TGCGCCAGCAGCTTGATTCTAGCGGGAGCCTGGGAGCAGTTCTTC.

The sample holds a few counts of this clonotype. The chain carries TRBV12-3 or TRBV12-4 and TRBJ1-1; 7 positions agree with TRBD1. J was trimmed by 1 base and V by 3 bases; bases with no gene match: 5. The CDR3 totals 15 residues. The DNA of the CDR3 is TGTGCCAGCAGTTTGAAGAGGACAGGGAACACTGAAGCTTTCTTT. It is translated as CASSLKRTGNTEAFF.

The sample holds a few counts of this clonotype. The chain uses TRBV29-1 and TRBJ2-2; possible D gene TRBD2, 5 bases. Germline-derived CDR1 and CDR2 are SQVTM and ANQGSEA. V lost 0 bases, J lost 7 bases, and 9 bases lay in between. The CDR3 runs 13 residues. CDR3 protein: CSVEDVRGGELFF. CDR3 coding DNA: TGCAGCGTTGAAGATGTTCGGGGCGGGGAGCTGTTTTTT.

This clonotype was detected many times. The chain has TRBV18 and TRBJ2-1, with D unresolved. From germline, CDR1 is KGHSH and CDR2 LQKENI. V was cut by 4 bases and J by 7 bases, with 17 bases left in between. The CDR3 is 15 amino acids. The CDR3 spells CASSLGSLIMNEQFF. The CDR3, as DNA: TGTGCCAGCTCACTCGGCTCCCTGATCATGAATGAGCAGTTCTTC.

The sample holds a few counts of this clonotype. CDR3 sequence: CSARRALRETQYF. The CDR3, as DNA: TGCAGTGCTAGAAGGGCGCTACGGGAGACCCAGTACTTC. The rearrangement links TRBV20-1 to TRBJ2-5; D not certain. Germline lookup yields CDR1 DFQATT and CDR2 SNEGSKA (reference sequence). The CDR3 is made up of 13 amino acids. V gave up 2 bases and J gave up 5 bases, with 12 bases separating them.

This clonotype was seen many times. The V gene is TRBV5-1, the J gene TRBJ2-1; 11 bases are shared with TRBD2. Trimming cost V 4 bases and J 4 bases; bases outside gene matches: 4. The CDR3 covers 15 residues. Germline V gives CDR1 SGHRS, CDR2 YFSETQ. The CDR3 region has the DNA TGCGCCAGCAGCGACCGACTAGCGGGGTACAATGAGCAGTTCTTC. It codes for CASSDRLAGYNEQFF. Drawing the rest from reference TRBV5-1 and TRBJ2-1, the complete variable domain is KAGVTQTPRYLIKTRGQQVTLSCSPISGHRSVSWYQQTPGQGLQFLFEYFSETQRNKGNFPGRFSGRQFSNSRSEMNVSTLELGDSALYLCASSDRLAGYNEQFFGPGTRLTVL.

The rearrangement uses TRBV6-5 and TRBJ2-7; D might be TRBD2 (6 bases). Germline assignment: CDR1 MNHEY and CDR2 SVGAGI. Trimming left V 0 bases short and J 3 bases short, with 9 bases between. The CDR3 loop spans 14 amino acids. CDR3 sequence: CASSYSGGYYEQYF. In DNA, the CDR3 is TGTGCCAGCAGTTACTCGGGAGGATACTACGAGCAGTACTTC.

This clonotype was seen a handful of times. The rearrangement joins TRBV21-1 to TRBJ1-4; the table's D call, TRBD1, has no DNA check behind it. TRBV21-1 is deemed a pseudogene. This CDR3 region has 19 residues. CDR3 coding DNA: TGTGCCAGCAGCAAACGGTGGACAGGGGGCAATGCAACTAATGAAAAACTGTTTTTT. As protein: CASSKRWTGGNATNEKLFF.

The sample holds a few counts of this clonotype. V is TRBV30 and J is TRBJ2-1; D unclear. Trimming cost V 1 base and J 1 base, with 5 bases left between them. Germline values: CDR1 GTSNPN, CDR2 SVGIG (reference sequence). This CDR3 has 13 amino acids. CDR3 nucleotides: TGTGCCTGGAGTGCCATATCCTACAATGAGCAGTTCTTC. Its protein product is CAWSAISYNEQFF.

The chain joins TRBV20-1 to TRBJ2-2; 9 positions match TRBD1. CDR1 is DFQATT and CDR2 is SNEGSKA in the germline V gene (reference sequence). This CDR3 contains 17 residues. Trimming removed 7 bases from V and 7 bases from J; junction bases left unmatched: 19. The CDR3 region is CSVERGTGTGYFGELFF. The CDR3 region has the DNA TGCAGTGTTGAGAGGGGGACCGGGACAGGGTATTTCGGGGAGCTGTTTTTT.

This clonotype appeared a few times. The V gene is TRBV29-1, the J gene TRBJ2-7; D is possibly TRBD2 (5 bases). The CDR3 spans 12 residues. Germline V gene sequence: CDR1 SQVTM, CDR2 ANQGSEA. V was pared by 4 bases and J by 0 bases, with 7 bases between. The CDR3 coding sequence is TGCAGCGTTGCGCGGGCCTCCTACGAGCAGTACTTC. Its translation is CSVARASYEQYF.

V and J are TRBV11-2 and TRBJ1-1; D is uncertain. This CDR3 contains 12 residues. Per the germline V gene, CDR1 is SGHAT and CDR2 is FQNNGV. V shed 3 bases and J shed 7 bases, with 9 bases lying between them. CDR3: CASSFSLVEAFF. CDR3 DNA sequence: TGTGCCAGCAGCTTTTCGTTGGTTGAAGCTTTCTTT.

This clonotype appeared a few times. The chain employs TRBV21-1 and TRBJ1-5. TRBV21-1 is an annotated pseudogene. CDR3 length: 14 amino acids. The CDR3: CASSKGRVHQPQHF. The CDR3 DNA reads as TGTGCCAGCAGCAAAGGAAGGGTCCACCAGCCCCAGCATTTT.

The sample holds a few counts of this clonotype. The chain is built from TRBV28 and TRBJ2-1; the D is unclear. Germline V gene data show CDR1 as MDHEN and CDR2 as SYDVKM. Trimming stripped 5 bases from V and 2 bases from J, with 19 bases between. CDR3 size: 17 residues. CDR3 sequence: CASSPYGRSNPYNEQFF. DNA for the CDR3: TGTGCCAGCAGTCCCTACGGGCGGAGTAACCCCTACAATGAGCAGTTCTTC.

In this sample, this clonotype turned up a few times. The chain is built from TRBV11-1 and TRBJ2-1, with unresolved D. V lost 0 bases, J lost 9 bases, and 9 bases lay in between. The CDR3 length is 13 residues. The germline V gene encodes CDR1 SGHAT and CDR2 FQDESV (reference sequence). This chain's CDR3 is CASSLAGLGEQFF. The CDR3 DNA reads as TGTGCCAGCAGCTTAGCTGGGCTTGGTGAGCAGTTCTTC.

This sequence joins TRBV5-1 and TRBJ1-1; TRBD1 might be the D (6 bases). V shed 0 bases and J shed 1 base, with 13 bases lying between them. The CDR3 is 16 residues long. Germline CDR1 reads SGHRS; CDR2 reads YFSETQ. The CDR3 DNA is TGCGCCAGCAGCTTGGGCGACAGGCAAGGGAACACTGAAGCTTTCTTT. Protein product: CASSLGDRQGNTEAFF. Together with reference TRBV5-1 and TRBJ1-1, the CDR3 gives the full variable domain: KAGVTQTPRYLIKTRGQQVTLSCSPISGHRSVSWYQQTPGQGLQFLFEYFSETQRNKGNFPGRFSGRQFSNSRSEMNVSTLELGDSALYLCASSLGDRQGNTEAFFGQGTRLTVV.

This chain joins TRBV11-2 and TRBJ2-4, with D possibly TRBD1 on 6 matching bases. In germline, CDR1 is SGHAT, CDR2 FQNNGV. This CDR3 has 16 amino acids. With 5 bases removed from V and 0 bases from J, the gap between germline ends came to 14 bases. The CDR3 protein is CASSLGQPTAKNIQYF. CDR3 DNA sequence: TGTGCCAGCAGCCTAGGACAGCCTACAGCCAAAAACATTCAGTACTTC.

This chain joins TRBV6-1 and TRBJ1-5, with D uncertain. The CDR3 extends over 16 amino acids. The germline V and J ends were trimmed by 7 bases and 2 bases, with 18 bases remaining between them. CDR1 is MNHNS, CDR2 SASEGT, per germline. CDR3: CASTVGQIWRNQPQHF. For the CDR3, the DNA is TGTGCCAGCACGGTCGGTCAGATTTGGCGCAATCAGCCCCAGCATTTT.

This clonotype was detected ten times or more. The rearrangement uses TRBV7-2 and TRBJ2-7, with TRBD2 identical over 10 bases. The CDR3 consists of 15 residues. The J segment lost 1 base and the V segment lost 6 bases, leaving 6 bases of the junction unmatched. From germline, CDR1 is SGHTA and CDR2 FQGNSA. In DNA form, the CDR3 reads TGTGCCAGCAGGGGCAGCGGGGGGGCGTCCTACGAGCAGTACTTC. Translation gives CASRGSGGASYEQYF.

This clonotype was recorded many times. The chain is built from TRBV11-2 and TRBJ2-5; 9 bases match TRBD1. This CDR3 spans 14 amino acids. After removal of 5 bases from V and 5 bases from J, the junction contained 6 bases not matched to a gene. Germline V lookup: CDR1 SGHAT, CDR2 FQNNGV. CDR3 sequence: CASSPQGAGETQYF. The CDR3 DNA reads TGTGCCAGCAGCCCACAGGGGGCTGGGGAGACCCAGTACTTC. Filled out from reference TRBV11-2 and TRBJ2-5, the complete variable domain reads EAGVAQSPRYKIIEKRQSVAFWCNPISGHATLYWYQQILGQGPKLLIQFQNNGVVDDSQLPKDRFSAERLKGVDSTLKIQPAKLEDSAVYLCASSPQGAGETQYFGPGTRLLVL.

This clonotype was observed once. The gene calls are TRBV13 and TRBJ2-3; D gene ambiguous. This CDR3 has 13 amino acids. V was cut by 5 bases and J by 6 bases, with 12 bases left in between. Looked up from germline, CDR1 is PRHDT and CDR2 is FYEKMQ (reference sequence). CDR3 protein: CASSLNRMDTQYF. CDR3 nucleotides: TGTGCCAGCAGCCTTAATCGGATGGATACGCAGTATTTT. Full variable domain (outside the CDR3, taken from reference TRBV13 and TRBJ2-3): AAGVIQSPRHLIKEKRETATLKCYPIPRHDTVYWYQQGPGQDPQFLISFYEKMQSDKGSIPDRFSAQQFSDYHSELNMSSLELGDSALYFCASSLNRMDTQYFGPGTRLTVL.